These 16 T cell receptor beta chains originate from one sample sequenced in a study of blood T cell repertoires in COVID-19. Sequenced by immunoSEQ multiplex PCR; TCRdb stores in-frame clones only, minus some. The sample has about 170,000 clones; more than 85% are singletons. Source material: peripheral blood. These receptors all stem from an elderly woman in a cohort sampled during active or convalescent COVID-19.

The chain couples TRBV10-3 to TRBJ2-1, with D possibly matching TRBD2 (7 bases). The CDR3 runs to 14 residues. Looked up from germline, CDR1 is ENHRY and CDR2 is SYGVKD. Trimming removed 9 bases at V and 2 bases at J, with 14 bases between. Here the CDR3 DNA reads TGTGCCATTGCTGGGGGGGCGGCCTACAATGAGCAGTTCTTC. Its protein is CAIAGGAAYNEQFF.

The chain joins TRBV28 to TRBJ2-7, with 7 bases identical to TRBD1. The junction had 15 bases not matched to a gene; V was cut back by 8 bases and J by 5 bases. This CDR3 spans 15 amino acids. CDR1 is MDHEN, CDR2 SYDVKM, per germline. CDR3 protein: CASRSPGQIFDEQYF. The CDR3 bases are TGTGCCAGCCGATCTCCGGGACAGATTTTCGACGAGCAGTACTTC.

A single count supports this clone. The chain carries TRBV4-1 and TRBJ2-5; 7 nucleotides align to TRBD2. V trimming: 1 base; J trimming: 4 bases; junction bases outside the gene matches: 6. Germline V lookup: CDR1 MGHRA, CDR2 YSYEKL. The length of the CDR3 is 15 residues. In nucleotides, the CDR3 is TGCGCCAGCAGCCAAGCAGCGCGGGGGTTAGAGACCCAGTACTTC. It is translated as CASSQAARGLETQYF.

This sequence joins TRBV20-1 and TRBJ1-2; maybe TRBD1 (6 bases). Per the germline V gene, CDR1 is DFQATT and CDR2 is SNEGSKA (reference sequence). CDR3 length: 11 amino acids. With 4 bases removed from V and 8 bases from J, the gap between germline ends came to 11 bases. The CDR3 protein is CSAKTGLGYTF. The CDR3 region has the DNA TGCAGTGCTAAGACAGGATTAGGCTACACCTTC.

The CDR3 spells CASRGAAVYNEQFF. The CDR3 DNA reads TGCGCCAGCCGGGGGGCTGCGGTCTACAATGAGCAGTTCTTC. The V and J genes are TRBV10-2 and TRBJ2-1, with D possibly matching TRBD2 (7 bases). CDR3 length equals 14 residues. V was pared by 8 bases and J by 3 bases, with 14 bases between. Germline V gene sequence: CDR1 WSHSY, CDR2 SAAADI.

This chain connects TRBV29-1 to TRBJ1-3; D unresolved. V was shortened by 5 bases and J by 0 bases, with 11 bases between the two germline ends. This CDR3 has 14 amino acids. CDR1 SQVTM and CDR2 ANQGSEA come from the germline V gene. The CDR3 region is CSVLGSSSGNTIYF. For the CDR3, the DNA is TGCAGCGTTCTGGGGAGCAGCTCTGGAAACACCATATATTTT.

The CDR3 reads CASSAVDNSPLHF. In DNA form, the CDR3 reads TGTGCCAGCAGCGCGGTAGATAATTCACCCCTCCACTTT. V is TRBV12-3 or TRBV12-4 and J is TRBJ1-6; D is unclear. There are 13 residues in the CDR3. V lost 6 bases and J 5 bases, leaving 8 bases between the germline ends.

The CDR3 is CASSWGQGGSPLHF. The CDR3 nucleotides read TGTGCCAGCAGTTGGGGACAGGGCGGTTCACCCCTCCACTTT. This chain links TRBV28 with TRBJ1-6, with 9 bases matching TRBD1. Germline-derived CDR1 and CDR2 are MDHEN and SYDVKM. This CDR3 has 14 amino acids. Trimming at V came to 4 bases and at J to 9 bases, leaving 4 bases not matched to a gene.

The chain has TRBV6-4 and TRBJ2-5, with TRBD1 matching over 9 bases. The germline CDR1 and CDR2 sequences are MRHNA and SNTAGT. V lost 7 bases, J lost 2 bases, and 8 bases stayed unmatched. The CDR3 sequence is 15 residues long. CDR3 in amino acids: CASNGGQGPQETQYF. CDR3 DNA sequence: TGTGCCAGCAACGGGGGACAGGGCCCACAAGAGACCCAGTACTTC.

The V and J genes are TRBV7-9 and TRBJ2-2; D remains ambiguous. Between the trimmed V and J ends, which lost 3 bases and 7 bases, there was a span of 9 bases. This CDR3 is built from 13 residues. The germline V gene has CDR1 SEHNR and CDR2 FQNEAQ (reference sequence). The CDR3 region is CASSFLHSGELFF. In nucleotides, the CDR3 is TGTGCCAGCAGCTTCCTCCACAGCGGGGAGCTGTTTTTT.

In this sample, this clone turned up a few times. The chain combines TRBV4-2 with TRBJ2-2; possible D gene TRBD2, 5 bases. This CDR3 spans 16 amino acids. Looked up from germline, CDR1 is LGHNA and CDR2 is YNFKEQ. Trimming took 1 base from V and 7 from J, leaving 16 bases between them. In DNA form, the CDR3 reads TGTGCCAGCAGCCAAGGAACCAAGAGGGTGTTCGGGGAGCTGTTTTTT. Residues: CASSQGTKRVFGELFF.

This rearrangement joins TRBV28 to TRBJ1-2, with 10 bases matching TRBD1. The germline CDR1 and CDR2 sequences are MDHEN and SYDVKM. V trimming: 6 bases; J trimming: 2 bases; junction bases outside the gene matches: 12. The length of the CDR3 is 17 residues. DNA of the CDR3: TGTGCCAGCAGCTCCCAAGGACAGGGGGGCGCGAACTATGGCTACACCTTC. This encodes CASSSQGQGGANYGYTF.

This clone was counted once. The V call is TRBV12-3 or TRBV12-4, the J call TRBJ2-3; D call uncertain. CDR3 length: 13 amino acids. V shed 6 bases and J shed 1 base, with 8 bases lying between them. The CDR3 DNA sequence: TGTGCCAGCAGATCAGTGGGCACAGATACGCAGTATTTT. Translating gives CASRSVGTDTQYF.

This chain joins TRBV24-1 and TRBJ1-5, with D tentatively TRBD1 (5 bases). This CDR3 has 14 residues. The germline V gene encodes CDR1 KGHDR and CDR2 SFDVKD. With 0 bases removed from V and 7 bases from J, the gap between germline ends came to 9 bases. CDR3 sequence (DNA): TGTGCCACCAGTGATTTGGGGTGGGGCCAGCCCCAGCATTTT. Its translation is CATSDLGWGQPQHF.

The chain uses TRBV10-2 and TRBJ1-2; TRBD1 matches 10 bases. This CDR3 is 14 amino acids long. Unmatched junction bases numbered 1, after V lost 4 bases and J lost 2 bases. Germline V gene lookup returns CDR1 WSHSY and CDR2 SAAADI. CDR3 nucleotides: TGCGCCAGCAGTGTGGACAGGGGGAACTATGGCTACACCTTC. Translating it yields CASSVDRGNYGYTF.

The gene calls are TRBV6-2 or TRBV6-3 and TRBJ2-7; 9 bases match TRBD2. The V gene end was trimmed by 4 bases and the J gene end by 2 bases; junction bases not matched to a gene: 0. Per the germline V gene, CDR1 is MNHEY and CDR2 is SVGEGT. This CDR3 is 13 amino acids long. The CDR3 region has the DNA TGTGCCAGCAGTTTAGCGGGAGCCTACGAGCAGTACTTC. Translating gives CASSLAGAYEQYF.